Following are 14 T cell receptor beta chains from one sample sequenced in a study of long-term antiretroviral therapy in people with HIV. Survey level was the resolution at which the v3.0 immunoSEQ assay ran. Only in-frame clones appear in the TCRdb table, and some are missing; sequencing was by immunoSEQ multiplex PCR. The sample includes roughly 18,000 clones, around 80% of them seen just once. The input for sequencing was unsorted PBMCs, taken 2.9 years after starting antiretroviral therapy. The receptors originated from a woman in her thirties with HIV.

This clone was seen only a few times. The CDR3 coding sequence is TGTGCCTGGAGTGCGGGGGCCGGCTCACCCCTCCACTTT. This translates into CAWSAGAGSPLHF. The rearrangement links TRBV30 to TRBJ1-6, with D maybe TRBD1 (6 bases). Germline CDR1 is GTSNPN and CDR2 is SVGIG (reference sequence). V was clipped by 1 base and J by 10 bases, with 11 bases between them. This CDR3 is built from 13 residues.

The genes are TRBV7-8 and TRBJ2-1; 8 nucleotides line up with TRBD2. Germline assignment: CDR1 SGHVS and CDR2 FQNEAQ. The V and J ends lost 2 bases and 5 bases, in that order; junction bases with no gene match: 8. The CDR3 is 16 residues long. CDR3 in DNA: TGTGCCAGCAGCTTAACTGTTCGGGGGGGGGACAATGAGCAGTTCTTC. Its protein is CASSLTVRGGDNEQFF.

The genes are TRBV7-8 and TRBJ1-6; D is ambiguous. This CDR3 comprises 17 residues. Trimming removed 5 bases from V and 0 bases from J, with 14 bases in between. Germline CDR1 reads SGHVS; CDR2 reads FQNEAQ. The CDR3 DNA is TGTGCCAGCAGCGCCCGACCTCAGAGCTCCTATAATTCACCCCTCCACTTT. Translated: CASSARPQSSYNSPLHF.

This clone was seen a single time. The chain links TRBV5-1 to TRBJ1-2; D is unresolved. The ends were cut back, 0 bases at V and 7 bases at J, with 7 bases in the middle. In germline, CDR1 is SGHRS, CDR2 YFSETQ. The length of the CDR3 is 12 residues. The CDR3 DNA follows: TGCGCCAGCAGCTTGGAGTTTGGTGGCTACACCTTC. This encodes CASSLEFGGYTF.

J is TRBJ1-5 and V is TRBV6-6; unclear D gene. This CDR3 region has 14 residues. Germline assignment: CDR1 MNHNY and CDR2 SVGAGI (reference sequence). Trimming stripped 0 bases from V and 0 bases from J, with 3 bases between. DNA for the CDR3: TGTGCCAGCAGTTACTCTAATAGCAATCAGCCCCAGCATTTT. Translated: CASSYSNSNQPQHF.

J is TRBJ1-2 and V is TRBV7-9; D is possibly TRBD1 (6 bases). The CDR3 consists of 17 residues. V shed 4 bases and J shed 4 bases, with 22 bases lying between them. Germline CDR1 reads SEHNR; CDR2 reads FQNEAQ (reference sequence). The DNA of the CDR3 is TGTGCCAGCAGCTCCAGCATGCCCACAGGGATAGCCTATGGCTACACCTTC. Protein sequence: CASSSSMPTGIAYGYTF.

The rearrangement uses TRBV27 and TRBJ1-4; D gene uncertain. The CDR3 has 11 amino acids. Per germline, CDR1 MNHEY and CDR2 SMNVEV (reference sequence). V was pared by 3 bases and J by 8 bases, with 4 bases between. The CDR3 sequence is CASSFREKLFF. The CDR3, as DNA: TGTGCCAGCAGTTTCCGGGAAAAACTGTTTTTT.

The V gene is TRBV7-8, the J gene TRBJ2-5; D not certain. The CDR3 is made up of 11 amino acids. Germline lookup yields CDR1 SGHVS and CDR2 FQNEAQ. V lost 7 bases and J 5 bases, leaving 8 bases between the germline ends. DNA for the CDR3: TGTGCCAGCACTCCTGGGGAGACCCAGTACTTC. Its protein product is CASTPGETQYF.

The chain is built from TRBV5-6 and TRBJ1-4; D not resolved. Trimming took off 2 bases at V and 8 bases at J, with 7 bases between the two ends. Germline CDR1 SGHDT, CDR2 YYEEEE. The CDR3 is made up of 12 amino acids. CDR3 sequence: CASSFLTEKLFF. CDR3 DNA: TGTGCCAGCAGCTTTTTAACGGAAAAACTGTTTTTT. Variable domain in full (rest from reference TRBV5-6 and TRBJ1-4): DAGVTQSPTHLIKTRGQQVTLRCSPKSGHDTVSWYQQALGQGPQFIFQYYEEEERQRGNFPDRFSGHQFPNYSSELNVNALLLGDSALYLCASSFLTEKLFFGSGTQLSVL.

This chain connects TRBV9 to TRBJ2-2; 11 bases map to TRBD2. V was clipped by 0 bases and J by 8 bases; unmatched bases: 6. The CDR3 contains 16 residues. CDR1 and CDR2 (germline): SGDLS, YYNGEE. CDR3 residues: CASSVDASGGSGELFF. Here the CDR3 DNA reads TGTGCCAGCAGCGTAGATGCTAGCGGGGGGTCGGGGGAGCTGTTTTTT.

The rearrangement links TRBV15 to TRBJ1-4, with no clear D. Per the germline V gene, CDR1 is LNHNV and CDR2 is YYDKDF (reference sequence). Between the trimmed V and J ends, which lost 2 bases and 0 bases, there was a span of 13 bases. CDR3 size: 17 residues. CDR3 protein: CATSRSPRTATNEKLFF. The CDR3 DNA sequence: TGTGCCACCAGCAGATCGCCTCGAACGGCAACTAATGAAAAACTGTTTTTT.

This clone appeared once. The rearrangement uses TRBV19 and TRBJ2-1; D gene ambiguous. V lost 4 bases and J lost 9, with 25 bases in between. The CDR3 length is 17 residues. Germline V lookup: CDR1 LNHDA, CDR2 SQIVND (reference sequence). This CDR3 is CASSTRGRLSEGSEQFF. The CDR3 nucleotides are TGTGCCAGTAGTACCCGAGGCAGACTGAGTGAAGGTAGTGAGCAGTTCTTC.

This clone was observed a single time. This chain joins TRBV5-6 and TRBJ1-2, with 9 bases that match TRBD1. CDR3 length: 18 residues. In germline, CDR1 is SGHDT, CDR2 YYEEEE. J gave up 4 bases and V 2 bases, and 15 bases lay outside the gene matches. DNA of the CDR3: TGTGCCAGCAGCTTAGTGGGACAGGGCCCCTTTGAGAGCTATGGCTACACCTTC. It yields the protein CASSLVGQGPFESYGYTF.

The rearrangement links TRBV7-6 to TRBJ2-3; TRBD1 is a possible D gene (5 bases). In germline, CDR1 is SGHVS, CDR2 FNYEAQ. This CDR3 is built from 15 residues. Trimming pared 3 bases from V and 1 base from J, leaving 11 bases between. CDR3 in DNA: TGTGCCAGCAGCTTGCAGGGCAGGGGCACAGATACGCAGTATTTT. Its translation is CASSLQGRGTDTQYF.